The 9 T cell receptor beta chains below were found in one sample sequenced in a study of early T cells in non-severe SARS-CoV-2 infection (dated by TCRdb to the early 2020s). Library creation used 5' RACE. Reads for this sample came from a NextSeq 500. Through fastp at Q25 and MiXCR, TCRdb rebuilt clones from the public reads, retaining in-frame beta chains. Each entry merges the rows of one CDR3 protein and shows their most common DNA and genes. The sample table holds 55,000 to 85,000 distinct CDR3 sequences, of which roughly 12% were seen once. Approximately 4.9% of the sample comes from the top ten. Sequences were obtained from whole blood. Receptor source: an adult who was a healthcare worker with PCR-confirmed SARS-CoV-2 infection or an uninfected control (not recorded which).

This chain uses TRBV5-1 with TRBJ2-5; D gene unclear. The CDR3 covers 13 residues. V dropped 2 bases and J dropped 3 bases, with 8 bases sitting between them. Germline V gene lookup returns CDR1 SGHRS and CDR2 YFSETQ. The CDR3 region has the DNA TGCGCCAGCAGCTTTTCGGCGGAAGAGACCCAGTACTTC. Amino acid sequence: CASSFSAEETQYF.

The V gene is TRBV29-1, the J gene TRBJ2-3; perhaps TRBD1 as D (5 bases). Germline-derived CDR1 and CDR2 are SQVTM and ANQGSEA. The CDR3 covers 12 residues. Between the trimmed V and J ends, which lost 7 bases and 2 bases, there was a span of 10 bases. As DNA, the CDR3 is TGCAGCGCCGAGACAGTCACAGATACGCAGTATTTT. Its translation is CSAETVTDTQYF.

This clonotype has a count of ten or more. V and J are TRBV6-1 and TRBJ1-5; 8 nucleotides match TRBD1. The CDR3 runs 13 residues. CDR1 and CDR2 from the germline V gene are MNHNS and SASEGT. V gave up 5 bases and J gave up 6 bases; unmatched junction bases: 3. CDR3 residues: CASSTGGTQPQHF. The CDR3 nucleotides read TGTGCCAGCAGTACAGGGGGGACTCAGCCCCAGCATTTT.

This sequence joins TRBV20-1 and TRBJ2-5; possible D gene TRBD2, 6 bases. Trimming removed 2 bases at V and 5 bases at J, with 18 bases between. There are 15 residues in the CDR3. Germline-derived CDR1 and CDR2 are DFQATT and SNEGSKA (reference sequence). The CDR3 coding sequence is TGCAGTGCTAGACCTATGGGGGGTCGGGGCGAGACCCAGTACTTC. Translated, it gives CSARPMGGRGETQYF.

The rearrangement joins TRBV27 to TRBJ1-5; TRBD1 is a possible D gene (6 bases). Trimming shortened V by 10 bases and J by 6 bases, and 19 bases separated the two germline ends. CDR3 size: 14 residues. Germline V CDR1 and CDR2: MNHEY, SMNVEV (reference sequence). CDR3 nucleotide sequence: TGTGCCACCCGGATGGGGGGCGAGGGTCAGCCCCAGCATTTT. Its translation: CATRMGGEGQPQHF.

This chain connects TRBV4-1 to TRBJ2-3; 9 bases are shared with TRBD2. With 2 bases clipped from V and 0 bases from J, the junction kept 0 bases outside the gene matches. Germline lookup yields CDR1 MGHRA and CDR2 YSYEKL. This CDR3 comprises 15 residues. The CDR3 DNA is TGCGCCAGCAGCCAACTAGCGGGGAGCACAGATACGCAGTATTTT. Residues: CASSQLAGSTDTQYF.

The chain recombines TRBV12-3 or TRBV12-4 with TRBJ2-2, with D possibly TRBD2 on 6 matching bases. The CDR3 totals 15 residues. Trimming removed 7 bases from V and 7 bases from J, with 19 bases in between. The CDR3 region is CASNIPGTPDGELFF. CDR3 nucleotide sequence: TGTGCCAGCAATATACCCGGGACTCCAGACGGGGAGCTGTTTTTT.

This clonotype has at least ten counts. The genes are TRBV6-2 or TRBV6-3 and TRBJ2-3; no clear D. Trimming removed 6 bases at V and 10 bases at J, with 17 bases between. In germline, CDR1 is MNHEY, CDR2 SVGEGT. The CDR3 contains 13 residues. CDR3 nucleotide sequence: TGTGCCAGCAGCCCTGGGATTGTAGGCGCGCAGTATTTT. Its translation: CASSPGIVGAQYF.

As to this clonotype: A read error may be the cause here, since a much bigger clone is one base away. This chain connects TRBV3-1 to TRBJ2-4; a possible D gene is TRBD1 (6 bases). This CDR3 is built from 15 residues. Trimming took off 4 bases at V and 5 bases at J, with 15 bases between the two ends. Germline V gives CDR1 LGHDT, CDR2 YNNKEL (reference sequence). The DNA for the CDR3 is TGTGCCAGCAGCCGGACAGCGGAGGCCCAAAACATTCAGTACTTC. Its translation is CASSRTAEAQNIQYF. Looking up the rest from reference TRBV3-1 and TRBJ2-4 gives the full variable domain: DTAVSQTPKYLVTQMGNDKSIKCEQNLGHDTMYWYKQDSKKFLKIMFSYNNKELIINETVPNRFSPKSPDKAHLNLHINSLELGDSAVYFCASSRTAEAQNIQYFGAGTRLSVL.